This T cell receptor beta chain appears in the sequencing data of a study of blood T cell repertoires in COVID-19. The CDR3 contains 19 residues. Germline CDR1 is SGDLS and CDR2 is YYNGEE. V shed 4 bases and J shed 6 bases, with 31 bases lying between them. Sequencing was performed with immunoSEQ multiplex PCR; in TCRdb, only in-frame clones are kept and a portion is missing. This table holds fewer than 65,000 clones, approximately 87% found once. Sequencing input: peripheral blood. This receptor was obtained from a man in his sixties with acute or convalescent COVID-19. The rearrangement joins TRBV9 to TRBJ2-5; tentatively, D is TRBD1 or TRBD2 (9 bases each). Here the CDR3 reads CASSSRTGEVSGGRKTQYF. The CDR3, as DNA: TGTGCCAGCAGCTCACGGACAGGGGAGGTTAGCGGGGGACGAAAGACCCAGTACTTC.